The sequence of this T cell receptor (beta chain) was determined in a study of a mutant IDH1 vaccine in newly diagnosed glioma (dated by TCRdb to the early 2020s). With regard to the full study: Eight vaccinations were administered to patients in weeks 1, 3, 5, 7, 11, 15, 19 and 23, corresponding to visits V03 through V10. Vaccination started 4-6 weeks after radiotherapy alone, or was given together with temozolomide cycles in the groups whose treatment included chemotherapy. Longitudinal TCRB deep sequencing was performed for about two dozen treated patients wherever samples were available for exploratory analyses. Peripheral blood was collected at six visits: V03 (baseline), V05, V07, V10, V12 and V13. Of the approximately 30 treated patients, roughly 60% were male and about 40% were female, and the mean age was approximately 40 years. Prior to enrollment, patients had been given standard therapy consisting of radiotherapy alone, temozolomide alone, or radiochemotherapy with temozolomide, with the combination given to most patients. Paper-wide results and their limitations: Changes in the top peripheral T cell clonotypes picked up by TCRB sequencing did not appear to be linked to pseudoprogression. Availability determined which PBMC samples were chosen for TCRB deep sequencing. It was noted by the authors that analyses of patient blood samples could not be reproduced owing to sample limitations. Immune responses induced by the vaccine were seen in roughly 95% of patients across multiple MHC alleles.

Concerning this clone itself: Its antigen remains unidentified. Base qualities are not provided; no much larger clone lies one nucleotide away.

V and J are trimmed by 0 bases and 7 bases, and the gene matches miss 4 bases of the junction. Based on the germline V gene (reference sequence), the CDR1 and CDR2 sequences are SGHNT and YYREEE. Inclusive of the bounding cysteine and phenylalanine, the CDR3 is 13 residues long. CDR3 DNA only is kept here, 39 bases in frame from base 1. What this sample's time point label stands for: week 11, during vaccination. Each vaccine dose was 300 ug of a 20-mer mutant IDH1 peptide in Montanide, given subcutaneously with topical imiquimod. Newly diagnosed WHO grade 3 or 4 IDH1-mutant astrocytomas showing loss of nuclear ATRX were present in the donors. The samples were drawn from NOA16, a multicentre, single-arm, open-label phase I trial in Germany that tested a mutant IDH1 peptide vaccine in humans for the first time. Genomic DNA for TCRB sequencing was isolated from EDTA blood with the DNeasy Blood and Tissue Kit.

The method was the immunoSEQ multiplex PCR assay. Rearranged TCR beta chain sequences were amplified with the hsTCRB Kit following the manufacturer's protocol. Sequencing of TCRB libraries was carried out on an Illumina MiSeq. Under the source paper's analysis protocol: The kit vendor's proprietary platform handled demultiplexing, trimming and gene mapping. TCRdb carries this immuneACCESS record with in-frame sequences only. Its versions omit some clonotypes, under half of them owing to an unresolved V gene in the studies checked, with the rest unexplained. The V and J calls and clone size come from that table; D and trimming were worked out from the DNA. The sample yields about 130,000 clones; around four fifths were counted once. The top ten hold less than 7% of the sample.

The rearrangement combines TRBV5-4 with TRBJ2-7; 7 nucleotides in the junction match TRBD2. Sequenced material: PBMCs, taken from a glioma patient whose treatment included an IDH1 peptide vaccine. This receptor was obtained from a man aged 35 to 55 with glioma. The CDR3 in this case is CASSLAGGREQYF. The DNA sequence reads TGTGCCAGCAGCTTGGCCGGGGGGAGGGAGCAGTACTTC.